A single sample is the source of the 6 T cell receptor beta chains below, sequenced in a study of blood T cell repertoires in COVID-19. TCRdb's table, derived via immunoSEQ multiplex PCR, lists solely in-frame clones and lacks some. The table includes hundreds of thousands of clones, roughly nine tenths detected once. The sequenced sample was peripheral blood. All receptors derive from a woman aged 50 to 60 with acute or convalescent COVID-19.

V gene TRBV18 combines with J gene TRBJ2-7, with a weak D call TRBD1 (7 bases). Germline CDR1 reads KGHSH; CDR2 reads LQKENI. This CDR3 has 16 amino acids. V lost 6 bases to trimming and J lost 5 bases, with 23 bases between them. The CDR3 loop is CASSRAYGAGGHEQYF. CDR3 in DNA: TGTGCCAGCTCCCGCGCTTATGGGGCAGGGGGGCACGAGCAGTACTTC.

Only a few counts were recorded for this clone. J is TRBJ2-1 and V is TRBV6-5; perhaps TRBD2 as D (6 bases). Germline loops: CDR1 MNHEY, CDR2 SVGAGI. The CDR3 runs to 15 residues. With 2 bases removed from V and 0 bases from J, the gap between germline ends came to 8 bases. The CDR3 here is CASSYGGSSYNEQFF. DNA for the CDR3: TGTGCCAGCAGTTACGGAGGGAGCTCCTACAATGAGCAGTTCTTC.

The chain combines TRBV18 with TRBJ1-2; D is undetermined. The CDR3 spans 15 residues. CDR1 and CDR2 (germline): KGHSH, LQKENI. V lost 1 base and J 6 bases, leaving 15 bases between the germline ends. For the CDR3, the DNA is TGTGCCAGCTCACCACAGCAGGCCCGATATGATGGCTACACCTTC. Translating it yields CASSPQQARYDGYTF.

The V call is TRBV7-2, the J call TRBJ1-6, with D perhaps matching TRBD1 (5 bases). Germline loops: CDR1 SGHTA, CDR2 FQGNSA. V lost 1 base to trimming and J lost 8 bases, with 9 bases between them. The CDR3 is 14 amino acids. CDR3 amino acids: CASSLDGGDSPLHF. The CDR3 DNA reads as TGTGCCAGCAGCTTAGACGGGGGGGATTCACCCCTCCACTTT.

The chain has TRBV7-2 and TRBJ1-4; D remains ambiguous. CDR1 is SGHTA, CDR2 FQGNSA, per germline. The CDR3 contains 14 residues. Trimming took 6 bases from V and 0 from J, leaving 8 bases between them. CDR3 sequence (DNA): TGTGCCAGCAGTAAGCACGCAACTAATGAAAAACTGTTTTTT. This sequence encodes CASSKHATNEKLFF.

The V gene is TRBV5-5, the J gene TRBJ1-5; D is unclear. Germline assignment: CDR1 SGHKS and CDR2 YYEKEE (reference sequence). V lost 0 bases and J 0 bases, leaving 10 bases between the germline ends. CDR3 size: 16 residues. As DNA, the CDR3 is TGTGCCAGCAGCTTGGGGTCCGGGAATAGCAATCAGCCCCAGCATTTT. Its protein product is CASSLGSGNSNQPQHF.